This record covers a single T cell receptor (beta chain). These data are taken from a study of PD-1 blockade in classical Hodgkin lymphoma. Generated by immunoSEQ multiplex PCR, the TCRdb table keeps only in-frame clones and is missing some. Of around 92,000 clones in the sample, 75% to 85% were seen once. Time point of the sample: cycle 4 day 1 (C4D1), after more than 5 weeks of nivolumab. Brentuximab vedotin exposure varied among the patients, all of whom had relapsed after autologous stem cell transplantation. CDR1 is SGHAT and CDR2 is FQDESV in the germline V gene (reference sequence). Losses at the gene ends were 0 bases for V and 1 base for J; bases not matched to a gene: 9. This CDR3 has 19 amino acids.

The J gene is TRBJ1-5, the V gene TRBV11-1, with 10 positions matching TRBD1. This TCR was sampled from a human donor with classical Hodgkin lymphoma. The sequencing here drew on peripheral blood mononuclear cells (PBMCs), taken before the fourth cycle of nivolumab. In DNA, the CDR3 is TGTGCCAGCAGCTTAGCAGGGGGAGACAGGGGGCGAAGCAATCAGCCCCAGCATTTT. This translates into CASSLAGGDRGRSNQPQHF.